Reported below is one T cell receptor (beta chain). Each sample's input was roughly 270 ng genomic DNA, roughly 38,000 genome equivalents. The CDR3 runs to 14 residues. CDR1 is MNHEY and CDR2 is SVGAGI in the germline V gene. The sample is drawn from a study of T cell clusters in autoimmune cytopenias. Multiplex touch-down PCR amplified TRB using TRB-A and TRB-B pools in one tube. From the multiplex PCR reads, TCRdb lists one entry per CDR3 protein and no DNA. Its table lists 1,500 to 2,500 distinct CDR3 sequences. The clonotype was recovered from a human donor with an autoimmune cytopenia or autoimmune hepatitis (not recorded which). The rearrangement joins TRBV6-5 to TRBJ2-7; TCRdb calls TRBD2, which cannot be checked without DNA. Sequences were obtained from peripheral blood. The chain's CDR3 is CASSPLAGGYEQYF.